The next 32 T cell receptor beta chains were all read from a single sample in a study of naive and memory T cell subsets. Overall study findings and caveats: Naive repertoires, especially CD8, held a few larger clonotypes, possibly memory cells re-expressing CD45RA.

Two oligonucleotides, mixed equimolar, formed the beta constant-region primer covering TRBC1 and TRBC2. Four rounds of PCR amplified the ligated cDNA using nested alpha and beta constant-region primers plus SP2. TCRdb itself ran the UMI-ligation and nested PCR reads through MiXCR, one entry per CDR3 protein. Of under 150,000 distinct CDR3 sequences in the sample, approximately 21% were seen once. These receptors have no identified antigens. The sample consisted of naive CD8+ T cells from blood. These receptors were obtained from a human donor in good health.

The chain recombines TRBV28 with TRBJ2-3, with D unclear. Between the trimmed V and J ends, which lost 3 bases and 14 bases, there was a span of 15 bases. This CDR3 is built from 12 residues. The germline V gene has CDR1 MDHEN and CDR2 SYDVKM. The CDR3 DNA sequence: TGTGCCAGCAGTTTGGGTCAAGCCCGCCCGTATTTT. Its translation is CASSLGQARPYF.

Only a few counts were recorded for this clonotype. The chain joins TRBV28 to TRBJ2-7; a weak D match, TRBD2 (5 bases). The V gene's germline CDR1 is MDHEN and CDR2 SYDVKM. The CDR3 covers 14 residues. V was clipped by 6 bases and J by 6 bases, with 18 bases between them. The CDR3 DNA reads TGTGCCAGCAGCCCGCGGACTGCACGAAGCGAGCAGTACTTC. This translates into CASSPRTARSEQYF.

This clonotype appeared a few times. The chain is built from TRBV5-1 and TRBJ2-2, with TRBD1 matching over 7 bases. The CDR3 is 15 residues long. The germline CDR1 and CDR2 sequences are SGHRS and YFSETQ. Trimming removed 1 base from V and 5 bases from J; junction bases left unmatched: 5. This chain's CDR3 is CASSLRGQQTGELFF. The CDR3 DNA reads TGCGCCAGCAGCTTGAGGGGACAGCAAACCGGGGAGCTGTTTTTT.

This clonotype has more than one count but fewer than ten. The chain employs TRBV4-1 and TRBJ2-5, with 8 bases that match TRBD1. CDR3 length: 15 amino acids. Germline loops: CDR1 MGHRA, CDR2 YSYEKL. Losses at the gene ends were 1 base for V and 4 bases for J; bases not matched to a gene: 5. The CDR3 protein is CASSQALGQGETQYF. CDR3 nucleotide sequence: TGCGCCAGCAGCCAAGCTTTAGGACAGGGAGAGACCCAGTACTTC.

The chain is built from TRBV28 and TRBJ2-1; tentatively, D is TRBD2 (5 bases). Germline V gene data show CDR1 as MDHEN and CDR2 as SYDVKM. The CDR3 totals 15 residues. The V and J ends lost 7 bases and 0 bases respectively, with 13 bases between them. CDR3 amino acids: CASNGVLSSYNEQFF. As DNA, the CDR3 is TGTGCCAGCAACGGGGTACTCAGCTCCTACAATGAGCAGTTCTTC.

In its sample, this clonotype was seen a few times. The J gene is TRBJ2-7, the V gene TRBV4-1, with TRBD1 matching 12 bases. The germline gives CDR1 MGHRA, CDR2 YSYEKL. CDR3 length: 15 amino acids. V was clipped by 3 bases and J by 7 bases; unmatched bases: 7. The CDR3 region is CASSQGQGARREQYF. The DNA for the CDR3 is TGCGCCAGCAGCCAGGGACAGGGGGCGAGGAGGGAGCAGTACTTC.

V usage is TRBV28 and J usage is TRBJ2-7, with 7 positions matching TRBD1. CDR3 length: 14 amino acids. Germline trimming cut 3 bases from V and 0 bases from J; bases unmatched to any gene: 2. Per the germline V gene, CDR1 is MDHEN and CDR2 is SYDVKM. CDR3 in amino acids: CASSLTGFSYEQYF. In DNA form, the CDR3 reads TGTGCCAGCAGTTTGACAGGGTTCTCCTACGAGCAGTACTTC. The whole variable domain, filled in from reference TRBV28 and TRBJ2-7, reads DVKVTQSSRYLVKRTGEKVFLECVQDMDHENMFWYRQDPGLGLRLIYFSYDVKMKEKGDIPEGYSVSREKKERFSLILESASTNQTSMYLCASSLTGFSYEQYFGPGTRLTVT.

This clonotype has only a few counts. The chain carries TRBV5-1 and TRBJ2-3, with D tentatively TRBD2 (5 bases). This CDR3 has 13 amino acids. V lost 6 bases to trimming and J lost 5 bases, with 13 bases between them. CDR1 SGHRS and CDR2 YFSETQ come from the germline V gene. The CDR3 nucleotides are TGCGCCAGCACCCCGTCGGCGGGAGATACGCAGTATTTT. Its protein is CASTPSAGDTQYF.

The chain couples TRBV27 to TRBJ1-5; no firm D call. The CDR3 has 15 residues. V gave up 0 bases and J gave up 1 base, with 7 bases separating them. Germline V lookup: CDR1 MNHEY, CDR2 SMNVEV (reference sequence). The CDR3 reads CASSLSGSSNQPQHF. CDR3 nucleotide sequence: TGTGCCAGCAGTTTATCAGGGTCCAGCAATCAGCCCCAGCATTTT.

The chain carries TRBV7-9 and TRBJ2-7; maybe TRBD2 (5 bases). CDR1 and CDR2 from the germline V gene are SEHNR and FQNEAQ (reference sequence). CDR3 size: 15 residues. Trimming removed 5 bases from V and 1 base from J, with 15 bases in between. CDR3 amino acids: CASSPSSGRSYEQYF. The CDR3, as DNA: TGTGCCAGCAGCCCCAGCAGCGGCCGTTCCTACGAGCAGTACTTC. Full variable domain (rest looked up from reference TRBV7-9 and TRBJ2-7): DTGVSQNPRHKITKRGQNVTFRCDPISEHNRLYWYRQTLGQGPEFLTYFQNEAQLEKSRLLSDRFSAERPKGSFSTLEIQRTEQGDSAMYLCASSPSSGRSYEQYFGPGTRLTVT.

This clonotype has only a few counts. The rearrangement links TRBV9 to TRBJ2-2, with 9 positions matching TRBD1. CDR3 length equals 14 residues. V dropped 3 bases and J dropped 6; count of bases not matched to a gene: 3. CDR1 and CDR2 from the germline V gene are SGDLS and YYNGEE. The CDR3 loop is CASSGTGVPGELFF. CDR3 sequence (DNA): TGTGCCAGCAGCGGGACAGGGGTTCCCGGGGAGCTGTTTTTT.

This clonotype has only a few counts. V is TRBV24-1 and J is TRBJ2-1; the D is unclear. Germline loops: CDR1 KGHDR, CDR2 SFDVKD. With 4 bases removed from V and 8 bases from J, the gap between germline ends came to 14 bases. CDR3 size: 14 residues. CDR3 residues: CATSDGPREDEQFF. CDR3 nucleotides: TGTGCCACCAGTGACGGGCCAAGAGAGGATGAGCAGTTCTTC.

This clonotype has more than one count but fewer than ten. V gene TRBV24-1 combines with J gene TRBJ2-2; a possible D gene is TRBD2 (6 bases). Per the germline V gene, CDR1 is KGHDR and CDR2 is SFDVKD. Trimming stripped 3 bases from V and 1 base from J, with 14 bases between. The CDR3 sequence is 17 residues long. The CDR3 bases are TGTGCCACCAGTGATCGCGGGAAAAAGCAGAACACCGGGGAGCTGTTTTTT. Translated, it gives CATSDRGKKQNTGELFF.

This clonotype has only a few counts. The chain has TRBV28 and TRBJ2-7; possibly TRBD1 or TRBD2 for D (5 bases each). Trimming left V 0 bases short and J 7 bases short, with 13 bases between. CDR3 length equals 14 residues. From germline, CDR1 is MDHEN and CDR2 SYDVKM. The CDR3 DNA sequence: TGTGCCAGCAGTTTATGGGGGGACCCTGTTGAGCAGTACTTC. Encoded protein: CASSLWGDPVEQYF.

The chain recombines TRBV27 with TRBJ2-7; D is uncertain. This CDR3 contains 12 residues. Trimming took off 5 bases at V and 2 bases at J, with 7 bases between the two ends. CDR1 and CDR2 (germline): MNHEY, SMNVEV (reference sequence). CDR3 bases: TGTGCCAGCAGTCCCAACACCTACGAGCAGTACTTC. This sequence encodes CASSPNTYEQYF.

The V gene is TRBV7-6, the J gene TRBJ2-1, with 9 bases aligning to TRBD2. The length of the CDR3 is 16 residues. Germline values: CDR1 SGHVS, CDR2 FNYEAQ. V dropped 5 bases and J dropped 8; count of bases not matched to a gene: 13. In nucleotides, the CDR3 is TGTGCCAGCAGCCCCCCGCGCGGGAGGGCCATCGATGAGCAGTTCTTC. Encoded protein: CASSPPRGRAIDEQFF.

This chain uses TRBV28 with TRBJ2-7, with TRBD1 matching over 10 bases. Germline assignment: CDR1 MDHEN and CDR2 SYDVKM. The CDR3 covers 16 residues. Unmatched junction bases numbered 7, after V lost 1 base and J lost 4 bases. DNA of the CDR3: TGTGCCAGCAGTTTATCCGGGACAGGGGTGGAGTACGAGCAGTACTTC. Residues: CASSLSGTGVEYEQYF.

This clonotype was picked up a small number of times. The chain has TRBV28 and TRBJ2-2, with no clear D. Trimming took off 4 bases at V and 3 bases at J, with 12 bases between the two ends. Germline CDR1 is MDHEN and CDR2 is SYDVKM. The CDR3 runs to 15 residues. The CDR3 region is CASSSLQVDTGELFF. CDR3 bases: TGTGCCAGCAGTTCCCTCCAGGTGGACACCGGGGAGCTGTTTTTT. Drawing the rest from reference TRBV28 and TRBJ2-2, the complete variable domain is DVKVTQSSRYLVKRTGEKVFLECVQDMDHENMFWYRQDPGLGLRLIYFSYDVKMKEKGDIPEGYSVSREKKERFSLILESASTNQTSMYLCASSSLQVDTGELFFGEGSRLTVL.

This chain uses TRBV30 with TRBJ2-7; D may be TRBD2 (6 bases). The CDR3 loop spans 14 amino acids. V was shortened by 5 bases and J by 2 bases, with 16 bases between the two germline ends. Per the germline V gene, CDR1 is GTSNPN and CDR2 is SVGIG (reference sequence). CDR3 in DNA: TGTGCCTGGGGATGGTCCGGAGGGACCTACGAGCAGTACTTC. This gives the protein CAWGWSGGTYEQYF. The full variable domain, rest sourced from reference TRBV30 and TRBJ2-7, is SQTIHQWPATLVQPVGSPLSLECTVEGTSNPNLYWYRQAAGRGLQLLFYSVGIGQISSEVPQNLSASRPQDRQFILSSKKLLLSDSGFYLCAWGWSGGTYEQYFGPGTRLTVT.

This chain uses TRBV20-1 with TRBJ2-1, with D uncertain. The CDR3 sequence is 13 residues long. Germline V gene sequence: CDR1 DFQATT, CDR2 SNEGSKA (reference sequence). The V gene lost 2 bases and the J gene lost 0 bases, with 5 bases spanning the gap. For the CDR3, the DNA is TGCAGTGCTAGAAGGAGCTCCTACAATGAGCAGTTCTTC. It specifies CSARRSSYNEQFF.

A few counts support this clonotype. This chain connects TRBV5-1 to TRBJ2-5; TRBD1 aligns across 8 bases. J lost 1 base, V lost 1 base, and 3 bases had no gene match. CDR3 length equals 15 residues. Germline-derived CDR1 and CDR2 are SGHRS and YFSETQ. The DNA of the CDR3 is TGCGCCAGCAGCTTGCGGACAGGGCCCCAAGAGACCCAGTACTTC. Translation: CASSLRTGPQETQYF.

This clonotype came up a few times. The chain joins TRBV12-3 or TRBV12-4 to TRBJ2-7; D may be TRBD2 (5 bases). The CDR3 sequence is 13 residues long. V shed 5 bases and J shed 5 bases, with 13 bases lying between them. CDR3 DNA: TGTGCCAGCAGTGCCCTCGGGATTGACGAGCAGTACTTC. This codes for CASSALGIDEQYF.

The genes are TRBV4-1 and TRBJ1-5; D is unresolved. V lost 0 bases, J lost 2 bases, and 11 bases lay in between. The CDR3 runs to 16 residues. Per the germline V gene, CDR1 is MGHRA and CDR2 is YSYEKL. The CDR3: CASSQDAPFGNQPQHF. Written as DNA, the CDR3 is TGCGCCAGCAGCCAAGACGCACCATTCGGCAATCAGCCCCAGCATTTT.

The chain has TRBV11-2 and TRBJ2-2; the D is unclear. Trimming took off 0 bases at V and 3 bases at J, with 11 bases between the two ends. The CDR3 is 16 amino acids. Germline V CDR1 and CDR2: SGHAT, FQNNGV. This chain's CDR3 is CASSLEIAQDTGELFF. DNA of the CDR3: TGTGCCAGCAGCTTAGAGATCGCGCAGGACACCGGGGAGCTGTTTTTT.

This chain links TRBV7-8 with TRBJ2-1; 12 bases align to TRBD2. J was trimmed by 8 bases and V by 5 bases; bases with no gene match: 10. CDR3 length: 16 amino acids. Germline V gives CDR1 SGHVS, CDR2 FQNEAQ. For the CDR3, the DNA is TGTGCCAGCAGCGCATCGACTAGCGGGAGTTATGATGAGCAGTTCTTC. It codes for CASSASTSGSYDEQFF.

In its sample, this clonotype was seen a few times. The chain joins TRBV7-9 to TRBJ1-1; D call uncertain. CDR1 is SEHNR and CDR2 is FQNEAQ in the germline V gene (reference sequence). Trimming cost V 7 bases and J 3 bases, with 12 bases left between them. The CDR3 has 13 residues. The CDR3 here is CASTDGRDTEAFF. The DNA for the CDR3 is TGTGCCAGCACGGACGGTCGGGACACTGAAGCTTTCTTT. The full variable domain, its missing parts supplied by reference TRBV7-9 and TRBJ1-1, is DTGVSQNPRHKITKRGQNVTFRCDPISEHNRLYWYRQTLGQGPEFLTYFQNEAQLEKSRLLSDRFSAERPKGSFSTLEIQRTEQGDSAMYLCASTDGRDTEAFFGQGTRLTVV.

The genes are TRBV3-1 and TRBJ1-3; possible D gene TRBD1, 6 bases. The V gene's germline CDR1 is LGHDT and CDR2 YNNKEL (reference sequence). This CDR3 region has 22 residues. The V gene lost 5 bases and the J gene lost 1 base, with 33 bases spanning the gap. CDR3 nucleotide sequence: TGTGCCAGCAGCTATCTGGAGATTGGGGGCGCAATCGCTGATAAATCTGGAAACACCATATATTTT. It encodes CASSYLEIGGAIADKSGNTIYF.

This clonotype showed up many times. J is TRBJ2-3 and V is TRBV28; possibly TRBD1 for D (6 bases). CDR3 length: 15 residues. Germline V gene data show CDR1 as MDHEN and CDR2 as SYDVKM. Trimming took off 5 bases at V and 2 bases at J, with 14 bases between the two ends. CDR3 sequence (DNA): TGTGCCAGCAGTCAGTGGGGGCCGTACACAGATACGCAGTATTTT. Encoded protein: CASSQWGPYTDTQYF. The entire variable domain, with the rest obtained from reference TRBV28 and TRBJ2-3, is as follows: DVKVTQSSRYLVKRTGEKVFLECVQDMDHENMFWYRQDPGLGLRLIYFSYDVKMKEKGDIPEGYSVSREKKERFSLILESASTNQTSMYLCASSQWGPYTDTQYFGPGTRLTVL.

The chain links TRBV24-1 to TRBJ1-5; TRBD1 might be the D (5 bases). This CDR3 comprises 14 residues. Germline CDR1 reads KGHDR; CDR2 reads SFDVKD. V was trimmed by 2 bases and J by 4 bases, leaving 8 bases between them. For the CDR3, the DNA is TGTGCCACCAGTGATTGGGGGGGGAATCAGCCCCAGCATTTT. Amino acids: CATSDWGGNQPQHF.

This clonotype was recorded at least ten times. J is TRBJ2-3 and V is TRBV18; 7 bases are shared with TRBD2. The CDR3 contains 16 residues. V was clipped by 2 bases and J by 1 base; unmatched bases: 6. Germline CDR1 KGHSH, CDR2 LQKENI. CDR3 bases: TGTGCCAGCTCACCATGGGGGGGAGTCGGCACAGATACGCAGTATTTT. Translated: CASSPWGGVGTDTQYF.

The J gene is TRBJ2-7, the V gene TRBV4-1; TRBD1 is a possible D gene (6 bases). Trimming shortened V by 5 bases and J by 6 bases, and 11 bases separated the two germline ends. From germline, CDR1 is MGHRA and CDR2 YSYEKL. This CDR3 has 12 amino acids. CDR3 sequence reads: CASSKQGTEQYF. CDR3 DNA: TGCGCCAGCAGCAAACAGGGTACCGAGCAGTACTTC.

This clonotype was detected only a few times. This chain's CDR3 is CASSQEGLAGNNEQFF. The CDR3 DNA reads as TGCGCCAGCAGCCAAGAGGGCCTAGCGGGAAACAATGAGCAGTTCTTC. The chain joins TRBV4-1 to TRBJ2-1; 9 positions agree with TRBD2. The CDR3 extends over 16 amino acids. Germline V CDR1 and CDR2: MGHRA, YSYEKL. With V trimmed by 0 bases and J by 5 bases, 5 bases remained unmatched.